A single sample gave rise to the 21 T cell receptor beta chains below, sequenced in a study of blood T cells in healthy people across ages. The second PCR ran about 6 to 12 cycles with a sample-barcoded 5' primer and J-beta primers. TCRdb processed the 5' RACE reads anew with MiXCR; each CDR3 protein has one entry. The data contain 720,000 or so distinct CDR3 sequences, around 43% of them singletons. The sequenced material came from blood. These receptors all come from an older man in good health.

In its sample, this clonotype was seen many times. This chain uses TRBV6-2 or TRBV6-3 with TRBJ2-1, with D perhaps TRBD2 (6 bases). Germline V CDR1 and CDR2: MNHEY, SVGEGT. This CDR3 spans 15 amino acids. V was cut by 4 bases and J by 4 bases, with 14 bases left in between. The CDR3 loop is CASSSTRGTYNEQFF. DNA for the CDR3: TGTGCCAGCAGTTCCACACGCGGGACTTACAATGAGCAGTTCTTC.

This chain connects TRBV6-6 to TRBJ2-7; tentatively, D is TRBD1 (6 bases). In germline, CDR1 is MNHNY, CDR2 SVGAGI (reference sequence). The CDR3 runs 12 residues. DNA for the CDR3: TGTGCGAGTACCAGGGGCCCCTACGAGCAGTACTTC. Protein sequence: CASTRGPYEQYF.

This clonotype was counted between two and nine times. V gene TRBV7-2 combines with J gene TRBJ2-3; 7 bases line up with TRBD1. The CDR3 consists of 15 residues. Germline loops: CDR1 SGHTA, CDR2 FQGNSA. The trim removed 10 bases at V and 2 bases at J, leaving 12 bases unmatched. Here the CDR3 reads CAITPGTAITDTQYF. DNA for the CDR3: TGTGCCATCACTCCCGGGACAGCTATCACAGATACGCAGTATTTT.

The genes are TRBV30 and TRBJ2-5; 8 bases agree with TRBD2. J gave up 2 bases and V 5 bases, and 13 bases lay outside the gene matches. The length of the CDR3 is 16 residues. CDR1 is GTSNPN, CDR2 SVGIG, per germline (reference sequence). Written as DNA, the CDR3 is TGTGCCTGGTATCAGCGGGGGAAGAGGGGGCAAGAGACCCAGTACTTC. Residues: CAWYQRGKRGQETQYF. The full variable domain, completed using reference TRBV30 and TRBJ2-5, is SQTIHQWPATLVQPVGSPLSLECTVEGTSNPNLYWYRQAAGRGLQLLFYSVGIGQISSEVPQNLSASRPQDRQFILSSKKLLLSDSGFYLCAWYQRGKRGQETQYFGPGTRLLVL.

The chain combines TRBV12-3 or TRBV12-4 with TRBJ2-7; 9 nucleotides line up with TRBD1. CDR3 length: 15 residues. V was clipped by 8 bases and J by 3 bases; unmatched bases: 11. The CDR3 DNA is TGTGCCAGCGTAAAGGGCCAGGGACAGGGCTACGAGCAGTACTTC. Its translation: CASVKGQGQGYEQYF.

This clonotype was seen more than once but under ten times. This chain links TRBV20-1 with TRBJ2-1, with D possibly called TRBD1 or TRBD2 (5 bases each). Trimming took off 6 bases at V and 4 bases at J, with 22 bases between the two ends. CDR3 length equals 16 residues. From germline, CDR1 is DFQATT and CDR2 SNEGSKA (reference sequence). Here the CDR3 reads CSAKSSGTSSYNEQFF. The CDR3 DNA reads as TGCAGTGCCAAATCCTCCGGGACGTCCAGTTACAATGAGCAGTTCTTC.

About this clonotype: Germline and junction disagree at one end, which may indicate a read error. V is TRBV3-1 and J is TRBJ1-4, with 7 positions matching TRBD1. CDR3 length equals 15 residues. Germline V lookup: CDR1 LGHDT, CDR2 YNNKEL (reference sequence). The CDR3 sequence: CAGSQGEETNEKLFF. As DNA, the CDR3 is TGTGCCGGCAGCCAGGGGGAGGAGACTAATGAAAAACTGTTTTTT.

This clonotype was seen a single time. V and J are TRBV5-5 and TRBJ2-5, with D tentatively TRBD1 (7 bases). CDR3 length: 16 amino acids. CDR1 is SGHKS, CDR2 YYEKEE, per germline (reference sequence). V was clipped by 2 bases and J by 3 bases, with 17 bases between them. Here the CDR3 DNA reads TGTGCCAGCAGCTTTCCACAGGGGAGGTGGGAAGAGACCCAGTACTTC. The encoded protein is CASSFPQGRWEETQYF.

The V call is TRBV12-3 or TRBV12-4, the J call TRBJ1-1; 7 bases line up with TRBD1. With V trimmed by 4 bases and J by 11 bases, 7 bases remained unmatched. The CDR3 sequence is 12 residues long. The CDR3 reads CASSYLPGQAFF. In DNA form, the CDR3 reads TGTGCCAGCAGTTACCTACCGGGACAGGCTTTCTTT.

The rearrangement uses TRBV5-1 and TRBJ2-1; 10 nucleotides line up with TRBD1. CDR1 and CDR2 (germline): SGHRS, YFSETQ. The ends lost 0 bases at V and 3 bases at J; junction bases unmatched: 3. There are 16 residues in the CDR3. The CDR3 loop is CASSLGTGGLYNEQFF. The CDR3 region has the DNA TGCGCCAGCAGCTTGGGGACAGGGGGGCTCTACAATGAGCAGTTCTTC.

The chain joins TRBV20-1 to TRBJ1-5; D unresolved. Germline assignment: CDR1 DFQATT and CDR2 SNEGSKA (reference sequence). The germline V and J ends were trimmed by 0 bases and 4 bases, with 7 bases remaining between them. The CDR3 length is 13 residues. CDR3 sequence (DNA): TGCAGTGCTAGAGATAACCTAAATCAGCCCCAGCATTTT. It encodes CSARDNLNQPQHF.

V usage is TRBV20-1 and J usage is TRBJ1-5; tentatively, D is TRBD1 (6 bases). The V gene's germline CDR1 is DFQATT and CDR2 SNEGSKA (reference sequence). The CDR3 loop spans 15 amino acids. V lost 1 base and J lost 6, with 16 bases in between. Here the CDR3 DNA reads TGCAGTGCTAGAGTAGTGGAAGGGGGGGGTCAGCCCCAGCATTTT. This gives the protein CSARVVEGGGQPQHF.

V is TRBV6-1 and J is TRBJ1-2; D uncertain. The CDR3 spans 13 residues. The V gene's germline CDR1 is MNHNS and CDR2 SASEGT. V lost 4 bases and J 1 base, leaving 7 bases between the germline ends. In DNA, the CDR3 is TGTGCCAGCAGTGCTGTCAGTAACTATGGCTACACCTTC. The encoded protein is CASSAVSNYGYTF.

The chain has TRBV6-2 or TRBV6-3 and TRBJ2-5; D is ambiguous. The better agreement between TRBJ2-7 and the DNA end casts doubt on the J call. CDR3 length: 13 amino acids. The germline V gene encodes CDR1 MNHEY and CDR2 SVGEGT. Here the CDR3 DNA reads TGTGCCAGCAGTCTCACGAACCCATACGAGCAGTACTTC. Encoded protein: CASSLTNPYEQYF.

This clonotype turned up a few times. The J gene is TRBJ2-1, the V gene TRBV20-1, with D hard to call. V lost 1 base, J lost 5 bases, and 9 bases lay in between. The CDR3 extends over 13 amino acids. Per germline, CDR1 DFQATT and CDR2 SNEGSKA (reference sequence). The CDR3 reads CSARGNYNNEQFF. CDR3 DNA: TGCAGTGCTAGAGGGAACTACAACAATGAGCAGTTCTTC.

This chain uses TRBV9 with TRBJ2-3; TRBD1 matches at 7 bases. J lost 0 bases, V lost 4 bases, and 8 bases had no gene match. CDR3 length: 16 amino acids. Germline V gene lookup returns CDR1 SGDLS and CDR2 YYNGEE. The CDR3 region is CASSTTGATSTDTQYF. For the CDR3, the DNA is TGTGCCAGCAGCACTACAGGGGCTACTAGCACAGATACGCAGTATTTT.

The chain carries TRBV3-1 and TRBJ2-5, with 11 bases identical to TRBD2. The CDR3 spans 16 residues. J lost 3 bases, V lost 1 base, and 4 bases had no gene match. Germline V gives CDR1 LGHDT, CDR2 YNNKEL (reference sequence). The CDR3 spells CASSQGTGLAEETQYF. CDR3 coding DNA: TGTGCCAGCAGCCAAGGTACGGGACTAGCGGAAGAGACCCAGTACTTC.

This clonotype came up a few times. CDR3 in DNA: TGTGCCAGCGGAAAGACAGGGGGCTCTGGAAACACCATATATTTT. As protein: CASGKTGGSGNTIYF. V is TRBV27 and J is TRBJ1-3; 9 nucleotides align to TRBD1. The germline CDR1 and CDR2 sequences are MNHEY and SMNVEV (reference sequence). This CDR3 is 15 amino acids long. Trimming took 8 bases from V and 0 from J; bases not matched to a gene: 5.

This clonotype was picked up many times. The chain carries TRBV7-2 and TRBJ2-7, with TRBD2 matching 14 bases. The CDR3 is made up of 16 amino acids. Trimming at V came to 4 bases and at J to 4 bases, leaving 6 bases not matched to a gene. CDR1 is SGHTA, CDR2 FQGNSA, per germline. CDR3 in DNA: TGTGCCAGCAGCTCCCTGACTAGCGGGAGGGGGTACGAGCAGTACTTC. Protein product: CASSSLTSGRGYEQYF.

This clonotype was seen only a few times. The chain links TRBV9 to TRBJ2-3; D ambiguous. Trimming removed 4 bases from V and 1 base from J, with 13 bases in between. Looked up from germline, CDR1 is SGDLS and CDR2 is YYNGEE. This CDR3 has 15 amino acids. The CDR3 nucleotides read TGTGCCAGCAGCCCCCTAGACCCGCGCACAGATACGCAGTATTTT. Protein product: CASSPLDPRTDTQYF.

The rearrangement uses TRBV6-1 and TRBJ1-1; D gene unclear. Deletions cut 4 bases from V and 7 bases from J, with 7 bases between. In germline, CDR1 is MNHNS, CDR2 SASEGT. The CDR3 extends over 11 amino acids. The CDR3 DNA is TGTGCCAGCAGTGCCTTCTTTGAAGCTTTCTTT. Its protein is CASSAFFEAFF.